The T cell receptor beta chain under discussion was sequenced for a study of blood T cell repertoires in COVID-19. Study-level background: Whether acute or convalescent, the COVID-19 samples came from the United States, Italy and Spain. The analysed material was cDNA or gDNA that came from T cells, B-cell-depleted T cells, or PBMCs.

V lost 4 bases and J lost 2; bases outside the gene matches: 11. The CDR3 contains 17 residues. Per germline, CDR1 LGHNA and CDR2 YNFKEQ. The repertoire was sequenced with immunoSEQ multiplex PCR; TCRdb's copy has only in-frame clones and lacks some. This sample carries over 85,000 clones, over 75% of them seen once, and the ten largest clones take around 7.4%. The receptor was derived from a human donor with acute or convalescent COVID-19. The donor label of this sample is uncertain. Material for sequencing was peripheral blood. The chain combines TRBV4-2 with TRBJ1-2; 9 bases line up with TRBD1. CDR3 amino acids: CASSPRTGEYRNYGYTF. Written as DNA, the CDR3 is TGTGCCAGCAGCCCTCGGACAGGGGAATATAGGAACTATGGCTACACCTTC.